Following are 2 T cell receptor beta chains from one sample sequenced in a study of T cells expressing NK-cell markers. TCRdb re-called the 5' RACE reads and catalogs CDR3 proteins one per entry, DNA excluded. Its table lists about 160,000 distinct CDR3 sequences. Sequencing was performed on blood T cells: a sorted CD56 or NKG2C T cell subset, CD4+ or CD8+ T cells, or bulk PBMC T cells (not recorded which). All receptors come from a woman between 18 and 70 years old in good health.

The V and J genes are TRBV9 and TRBJ2-1; TCRdb's D gene call, TRBD1, goes unchecked for lack of DNA. The CDR3 extends over 14 amino acids. Per germline, CDR1 SGDLS and CDR2 YYNGEE. The CDR3 loop is CASSVGPGGNEQFF.

This chain connects TRBV29-1 to TRBJ2-7; TCRdb returns TRBD1, unconfirmable since there is no DNA. CDR3 length: 12 residues. Per the germline V gene, CDR1 is SQVTM and CDR2 is ANQGSEA. The chain's CDR3 is CSVARGRYEQYF.